This TCR beta chain stems from a study of beta chain features in type 1 diabetes. About the study: There was similarity between patients and healthy donors in age, gender and cell yields.

Between the trimmed V and J ends, which lost 8 bases and 1 base, there was a span of 4 bases. This CDR3 has 11 amino acids. Per germline, CDR1 SGHTA and CDR2 FQGNSA. The study's findings and limits: A greater similarity of naive, central memory and Treg TCRB repertoires was seen among patients than among healthy donors. For type 1 diabetes patients, VDJ junctions showed fewer insertions and more deletions.

Notes on this clone: Its antigen is unknown.

The study reverse transcribed the entire isolated RNA, so it sequenced expressed TCRB transcripts. This table comes from immunoSEQ multiplex PCR, and its TCRdb copy is limited to in-frame clones, with some not included. The data hold under 350,000 clones, with 8% observed a single time. This clonotype was sampled from a woman aged 18-29 years in good health. This chain links TRBV7-2 with TRBJ2-3, with unresolved D. Sequencing was carried out using central memory CD4+ T cells from blood. The CDR3: CASDRTDTQYF. The CDR3 coding sequence is TGTGCCAGCGATCGCACAGATACGCAGTATTTT.